The source of this TCR beta chain is a study of shared clonotypes between healthy human individuals. Across the whole study: Each donor had three CD4 naive, three CD4 memory, two CD8 naive and one CD8 memory plate. Overall study results and limits: Only a few donors were included, so the genetic and exposure-history diversity represented was limited. Non-shared clonotypes showed lower generation probabilities than clonotypes common to all four donors.

Worth noting for this clone: Its antigen is still unknown. The sample holds other DNA sequences that translate to the same CDR3.

Trimming cost V 7 bases and J 1 base; bases outside gene matches: 3. The V gene's germline CDR1 is MNHEY and CDR2 SVGAGI. This CDR3 is 13 amino acids long. Here immunoSEQ multiplex PCR was the method, and the copy in TCRdb shows in-frame clones only, minus some. Here the sample spans 2,500,000 or so clones, approximately 90% being singletons. The chain recombines TRBV6-5 with TRBJ2-7; 8 positions agree with TRBD2. The sequencing sample was made of naive CD4+ T cells from PBMCs. The subset denotes: CD45RA+ positively selected. This sequence was found in a man between 18 and 29 years old in good health. Some clones in this sample may be carry-over from other donors' samples. CDR3 DNA sequence: TGTGCCAGCACCCCTAGCGGGTCCTACGAGCAGTACTTC. This sequence encodes CASTPSGSYEQYF.